What follows describes a single TCR beta chain. The antigen is unknown. This specimen comes from a study of cytomegalovirus exposure and HLA in healthy donors. At the level of the study: In a previous analysis, nearly 120 million unique TCR beta sequences were found from roughly 180 million T cells. Study findings and constraints: Prediction of most subjects' HLA-A and HLA-B alleles by TCR beta sequences was reportedly accurate. The productive fraction for most TCR beta V segments was about 90% or about 30% in an earlier analysis. Within the data, a cluster of highly shared sequence variants was likely a sequencing artifact.

The PCR made use of 60 Vbeta and 13 Jbeta primers. Assay: immunoSEQ multiplex PCR; the TCRdb copy retains only in-frame clones and omits some. The repertoire consists of 70,000 to 90,000 clones, with 65% to 85% occurring once and the leading ten covering approximately 5%. The CDR3 is made up of 14 amino acids. Germline CDR1 MRHNA, CDR2 SNTAGT. The V and J ends lost 0 bases and 6 bases respectively, with 9 bases between them. Material: PBMCs. This sequence joins TRBV6-4 and TRBJ1-5; weak D call: TRBD1 (5 bases). This TCR came from a man in his fifties or sixties in good health and CMV-seropositive. CDR3 DNA: TGTGCCAGCAGTGACTCAGGGGAAGGTCAGCCCCAGCATTTT. Encoded protein: CASSDSGEGQPQHF.